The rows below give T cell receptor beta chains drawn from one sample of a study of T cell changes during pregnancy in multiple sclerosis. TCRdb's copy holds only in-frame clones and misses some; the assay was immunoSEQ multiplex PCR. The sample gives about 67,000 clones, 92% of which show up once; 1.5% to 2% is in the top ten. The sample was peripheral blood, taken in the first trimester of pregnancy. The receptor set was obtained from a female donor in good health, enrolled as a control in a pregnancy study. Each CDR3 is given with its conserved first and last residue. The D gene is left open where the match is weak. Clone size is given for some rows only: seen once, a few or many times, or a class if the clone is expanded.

CDR3 DNA: TGTGCCAGTAATCGAGGCGGGACAGAGAACACTGAAGCTTTCTTT
CDR3 protein: CASNRGGTENTEAFF
D gene: TRBD1
clone size: NA
V gene: TRBV19
J gene: TRBJ1-1

CDR3 DNA: TGTGCCAGCAGTTTTGGTGCAGGGCTTTCCAGGGGTGAGACCCAGTACTTC
CDR3 protein: CASSFGAGLSRGETQYF
D gene: NA
clone size: NA
V gene: TRBV28
J gene: TRBJ2-5

CDR3 DNA: TGCGCCAGCAGCCGAGCGCGGGAGCTCACCTACAATGAGCAGTTCTTC
CDR3 protein: CASSRARELTYNEQFF
D gene: TRBD2
clone size: NA
V gene: TRBV4-1
J gene: TRBJ2-1

CDR3 DNA: TGCGCCAGCAGCTTGGCCCCCGGGGCGGGGGAGCAGTACTTC
CDR3 protein: CASSLAPGAGEQYF
D gene: NA
clone size: once
V gene: TRBV5-1
J gene: TRBJ2-7

CDR3 DNA: TGTGCCAGCAGCTCAGACTGGGCCGCGGGGGAGCAGTACTTC
CDR3 protein: CASSSDWAAGEQYF
D gene: NA
clone size: once
V gene: TRBV6-5
J gene: TRBJ2-7

CDR3 DNA: TGTGCCAGCAGTTTACATAGGGCTAGCGGGACTTACAATGAGCAGTTCTTC
CDR3 protein: CASSLHRASGTYNEQFF
D gene: TRBD2
clone size: NA
V gene: TRBV27
J gene: TRBJ2-1

CDR3 DNA: TGTGCCAGCAGCTTAGGGGGACTAGCGGGAGGACACAGGACCTACGAGCAGTACTTC
CDR3 protein: CASSLGGLAGGHRTYEQYF
D gene: TRBD2
clone size: NA
V gene: TRBV7-2
J gene: TRBJ2-7

CDR3 DNA: TGTGCCAGCTCACCGACGAACATTCTGGGCGATACGCAGTATTTT
CDR3 protein: CASSPTNILGDTQYF
D gene: NA
clone size: NA
V gene: TRBV18
J gene: TRBJ2-3

CDR3 DNA: TGTGCCTGGAATCAGGGAACTGAAAAACTGTTTTTT
CDR3 protein: CAWNQGTEKLFF
D gene: NA
clone size: NA
V gene: TRBV30
J gene: TRBJ1-4

CDR3 DNA: TGTGCCAGCAGCCTAACGGGACAGAGCACAGATACGCAGTATTTT
CDR3 protein: CASSLTGQSTDTQYF
D gene: TRBD1
clone size: NA
V gene: TRBV11-2
J gene: TRBJ2-3

CDR3 DNA: TGTGCCAGCAGCAAGGGGGACAGGGCCGGATTAAACCCTAGCTTGGATGAGCAGTTCTTC
CDR3 protein: CASSKGDRAGLNPSLDEQFF
D gene: NA
clone size: NA
V gene: TRBV21-1
J gene: TRBJ2-1

CDR3 DNA: TGTGCCAGCAGCTCTTCGGGCCAAGAGACCCAGTACTTC
CDR3 protein: CASSSSGQETQYF
D gene: NA
clone size: NA
V gene: TRBV7-9
J gene: TRBJ2-5

CDR3 DNA: TGTGCCACTATCAGGGTAACCGGGGAGCTGTTTTTT
CDR3 protein: CATIRVTGELFF
D gene: NA
clone size: NA
V gene: TRBV2
J gene: TRBJ2-2

CDR3 DNA: TGCGCCAGCAGCGGACAGGGAGGGACTGAAGCTTTCTTT
CDR3 protein: CASSGQGGTEAFF
D gene: TRBD1
clone size: few
V gene: TRBV5-1
J gene: TRBJ1-1

CDR3 DNA: TGTGCCAGCAGCTTAGGGCTAGCGGCAATTAACACCGGGGAGCTGTTTTTT
CDR3 protein: CASSLGLAAINTGELFF
D gene: TRBD2
clone size: NA
V gene: TRBV5-4
J gene: TRBJ2-2

CDR3 DNA: TGTGCCAGCAGCCTTCTAGCGGGAGGCTCCTACGAGCAGTACTTC
CDR3 protein: CASSLLAGGSYEQYF
D gene: TRBD2
clone size: NA
V gene: TRBV28
J gene: TRBJ2-7

CDR3 DNA: TGTGCCAGTAGTACTTGGACAGGGCCATCCTACAATGAGCAGTTCTTC
CDR3 protein: CASSTWTGPSYNEQFF
D gene: TRBD1
clone size: NA
V gene: TRBV19
J gene: TRBJ2-1

CDR3 DNA: TGTGCCAGCAGTTCCGTTACAGACATTTATAACTATGGCTACACCTTC
CDR3 protein: CASSSVTDIYNYGYTF
D gene: NA
clone size: NA
V gene: TRBV27
J gene: TRBJ1-2

CDR3 DNA: TGTGCCAGCAGCTTCATATCAGTGGCCCCCTACGAGCAGTACTTC
CDR3 protein: CASSFISVAPYEQYF
D gene: NA
clone size: NA
V gene: TRBV7-2
J gene: TRBJ2-7

CDR3 DNA: TGCGCCAGCAGCTTGGCCTTCGTTGTAGCGTCGGCGGCCTACAATGAGCAGTTCTTC
CDR3 protein: CASSLAFVVASAAYNEQFF
D gene: NA
clone size: NA
V gene: TRBV5-1
J gene: TRBJ2-1

CDR3 DNA: TGTGCCAGCAGCTTCGCCCCTCCAGTCCGGGAAGCCTACGAGCAGTACTTC
CDR3 protein: CASSFAPPVREAYEQYF
D gene: NA
clone size: NA
V gene: TRBV7-2
J gene: TRBJ2-7

CDR3 DNA: TGTGCCAGCAGCGTAGAAAACGGGAACCCCTACGAGCAGTACTTC
CDR3 protein: CASSVENGNPYEQYF
D gene: NA
clone size: NA
V gene: TRBV9
J gene: TRBJ2-7

CDR3 DNA: TGTGCCAGCAGCCAAGAGCACAGGGGGCAGCCCCAGCATTTT
CDR3 protein: CASSQEHRGQPQHF
D gene: TRBD1
clone size: NA
V gene: TRBV14
J gene: TRBJ1-5

CDR3 DNA: TGTGCCAGCAGCGGGGCTGTTCAAGAGACCCAGTACTTC
CDR3 protein: CASSGAVQETQYF
D gene: NA
clone size: NA
V gene: TRBV4-2
J gene: TRBJ2-5

CDR3 DNA: TGTGCCACCAGCAGAGAAAGCGGGAGGGCCACAGATACGCAGTATTTT
CDR3 protein: CATSRESGRATDTQYF
D gene: TRBD2
clone size: NA
V gene: TRBV15
J gene: TRBJ2-3

CDR3 DNA: TGCAGCGCATTAGCGGGACTCACAGATACGCAGTATTTT
CDR3 protein: CSALAGLTDTQYF
D gene: TRBD2
clone size: NA
V gene: TRBV29-1
J gene: TRBJ2-3

CDR3 DNA: TGTGCCAGCAGTGAAGGAGCGGTAGCGGGAAACAATGAGCAGTTCTTC
CDR3 protein: CASSEGAVAGNNEQFF
D gene: TRBD2
clone size: once
V gene: TRBV6-4
J gene: TRBJ2-1

CDR3 DNA: TGCAGCGTTAGACAGGGGAACACTGAAGCTTTCTTT
CDR3 protein: CSVRQGNTEAFF
D gene: TRBD1
clone size: NA
V gene: TRBV29-1
J gene: TRBJ1-1

CDR3 DNA: TGTGCCAGCAGCTTAGGACAGGGCGACACCGGGGAGCTGTTTTTT
CDR3 protein: CASSLGQGDTGELFF
D gene: TRBD1
clone size: NA
V gene: TRBV11-3
J gene: TRBJ2-2

CDR3 DNA: TGTGCCAGTACCGACAGGGCGGACGGCTACACCTTC
CDR3 protein: CASTDRADGYTF
D gene: TRBD1
clone size: NA
V gene: TRBV19
J gene: TRBJ1-2

CDR3 DNA: TGTGCCAGCAGTATCGGACAGGGGGGGCAAGAGACCCAGTACTTC
CDR3 protein: CASSIGQGGQETQYF
D gene: TRBD1
clone size: NA
V gene: TRBV28
J gene: TRBJ2-5

CDR3 DNA: TGTGCCAGCAAAATCAGGACAGTGAACACTGAAGCTTTCTTT
CDR3 protein: CASKIRTVNTEAFF
D gene: NA
clone size: NA
V gene: TRBV6-1
J gene: TRBJ1-1

CDR3 DNA: TGTGCCAGCAGCTTTGGGAGTTACGAGCAGTACTTC
CDR3 protein: CASSFGSYEQYF
D gene: NA
clone size: once
V gene: TRBV7-2
J gene: TRBJ2-7

CDR3 DNA: TGTGCCAGCAGCCTCAGGGGCCTGGGGACGACAGATACGCAGTATTTT
CDR3 protein: CASSLRGLGTTDTQYF
D gene: NA
clone size: NA
V gene: TRBV9
J gene: TRBJ2-3

CDR3 DNA: TGTGCCAGCAGTTTAGGTTTGGACAGGGTGCTCTACGAGCAGTACTTC
CDR3 protein: CASSLGLDRVLYEQYF
D gene: TRBD1
clone size: NA
V gene: TRBV28
J gene: TRBJ2-7

CDR3 DNA: TGTGCCAGCAGTGACTCTACCTTCTACGAGCAGTACTTC
CDR3 protein: CASSDSTFYEQYF
D gene: NA
clone size: NA
V gene: TRBV27
J gene: TRBJ2-7

CDR3 DNA: TGTGCCAGTAGTGAGACAGGGGCTGGGGCCAACGTCCTGACTTTC
CDR3 protein: CASSETGAGANVLTF
D gene: TRBD1
clone size: NA
V gene: TRBV19
J gene: TRBJ2-6

CDR3 DNA: TGTGCCAGCAGCCCTACCCTGGAGAATGAAGCTTTCTTT
CDR3 protein: CASSPTLENEAFF
D gene: NA
clone size: NA
V gene: TRBV7-2
J gene: TRBJ1-1

CDR3 DNA: TGTGCCAGCAGCTCCCCCTGGGACAGGGTTTTTCAGCCCCAGCATTTT
CDR3 protein: CASSSPWDRVFQPQHF
D gene: TRBD1
clone size: NA
V gene: TRBV5-8
J gene: TRBJ1-5

CDR3 DNA: TGTGCCAGCAGTTCCGGGACAGCAGATGAAAAACTGTTTTTT
CDR3 protein: CASSSGTADEKLFF
D gene: TRBD1
clone size: NA
V gene: TRBV28
J gene: TRBJ1-4

CDR3 DNA: TGTGCCAGCAGCTCTGAGCTCGACAGGGCAGAGACCCAGTACTTC
CDR3 protein: CASSSELDRAETQYF
D gene: TRBD1
clone size: NA
V gene: TRBV11-2
J gene: TRBJ2-5

CDR3 DNA: TGTGCCAGCGCGTATGATTGGTCCTCCGAAGCTTTCTTT
CDR3 protein: CASAYDWSSEAFF
D gene: NA
clone size: NA
V gene: TRBV5-6
J gene: TRBJ1-1

CDR3 DNA: TGTGCCAGCAGTGACTTAAACAATGAGCAGTTCTTC
CDR3 protein: CASSDLNNEQFF
D gene: NA
clone size: NA
V gene: TRBV6-5
J gene: TRBJ2-1

CDR3 DNA: TGTGCCAGCAAGGACGGACTCTTCGGGGAGCTGTTTTTT
CDR3 protein: CASKDGLFGELFF
D gene: NA
clone size: once
V gene: TRBV9
J gene: TRBJ2-2

CDR3 DNA: TGCGCCAGCAGCCAAGAAACGGGATTGGCTGTGGATGAGCAGTTCTTC
CDR3 protein: CASSQETGLAVDEQFF
D gene: NA
clone size: NA
V gene: TRBV5-1
J gene: TRBJ2-1

CDR3 DNA: TGTGCCAGCAGTTTCGTGGACAGGACTGATACGCAGTATTTT
CDR3 protein: CASSFVDRTDTQYF
D gene: TRBD1
clone size: few
V gene: TRBV27
J gene: TRBJ2-3

CDR3 DNA: TGCAGCGTCCAAGGGGGAGGGGCGGGTGAATACTATGGCTACACCTTC
CDR3 protein: CSVQGGGAGEYYGYTF
D gene: NA
clone size: NA
V gene: TRBV29-1
J gene: TRBJ1-2

CDR3 DNA: TGTGCCAGCAGTTACGGGGGGACAGGTTACGAGCAGTACTTC
CDR3 protein: CASSYGGTGYEQYF
D gene: TRBD1
clone size: NA
V gene: TRBV6-5
J gene: TRBJ2-7

CDR3 DNA: TGTGCCAGCAGCCTGTATACTGAAGCTTTCTTT
CDR3 protein: CASSLYTEAFF
D gene: NA
clone size: NA
V gene: TRBV11-2
J gene: TRBJ1-1